The 22 T cell receptor beta chains below all came from one sample that was sequenced in a study of blood T cells in healthy people across ages. Together with a sample-barcoded 5' primer, a J-beta primer mix was included in a second PCR lasting roughly 6 to 12 cycles. TCRdb called the 5' RACE reads again in MiXCR, with one record for every CDR3 protein. Seen here are some 1.7 million distinct CDR3 sequences, roughly 27% observed once, and the top ten hold more than 6%. What was sequenced was blood. The receptors come from a woman in her twenties or thirties in good health.

This clonotype was counted a few times. The rearrangement uses TRBV5-5 and TRBJ2-1, with 12 bases aligning to TRBD2. Germline CDR1 reads SGHKS; CDR2 reads YYEKEE (reference sequence). J gave up 10 bases and V 8 bases, and 7 bases lay outside the gene matches. The CDR3 is 13 amino acids. As DNA, the CDR3 is TGTGCCAGTAAACTAGCGGGAGGAAGAGAGCAGTTCTTC. This encodes CASKLAGGREQFF.

This clonotype was counted many times. The chain is built from TRBV29-1 and TRBJ1-1; TRBD1 might be the D (6 bases). There are 13 residues in the CDR3. Germline loops: CDR1 SQVTM, CDR2 ANQGSEA. With 7 bases removed from V and 0 bases from J, the gap between germline ends came to 12 bases. For the CDR3, the DNA is TGCAGCGCCCCACAGGGCTTGAACACTGAAGCTTTCTTT. As protein: CSAPQGLNTEAFF.

This clonotype was counted many times. The chain couples TRBV6-5 to TRBJ1-2; D not certain. Trimming took off 2 bases at V and 0 bases at J, with 10 bases between the two ends. The germline CDR1 and CDR2 sequences are MNHEY and SVGAGI. This CDR3 is 15 amino acids long. CDR3 bases: TGTGCCAGCAGTTACCGTGCCAGGCCTAACTATGGCTACACCTTC. Its protein is CASSYRARPNYGYTF.

This sequence joins TRBV7-9 and TRBJ1-1; a weak D match, TRBD1 (6 bases). The CDR3 runs 14 residues. Germline V gene lookup returns CDR1 SEHNR and CDR2 FQNEAQ (reference sequence). The germline V and J ends were trimmed by 5 bases and 6 bases, with 16 bases remaining between them. The CDR3 loop reads CASSPGATKAEAFF. CDR3 bases: TGTGCCAGCAGCCCGGGGGCAACCAAAGCTGAAGCTTTCTTT. The variable domain in full, with the rest retrieved from reference TRBV7-9 and TRBJ1-1, is DTGVSQNPRHKITKRGQNVTFRCDPISEHNRLYWYRQTLGQGPEFLTYFQNEAQLEKSRLLSDRFSAERPKGSFSTLEIQRTEQGDSAMYLCASSPGATKAEAFFGQGTRLTVV.

This chain links TRBV20-1 with TRBJ2-2, with a tentative D call TRBD2 (5 bases). V lost 6 bases and J 4 bases, leaving 9 bases between the germline ends. This CDR3 contains 12 residues. The germline gives CDR1 DFQATT, CDR2 SNEGSKA (reference sequence). This chain's CDR3 is CSATEGTGELFF. The CDR3 DNA follows: TGCAGTGCCACCGAGGGCACCGGGGAGCTGTTTTTT.

Notes on this clonotype: Mismatch with germline at one junction end may stem from a read error. The V and J genes are TRBV5-1 and TRBJ2-6; either TRBD1 or TRBD2 may supply D (5 bases each). CDR1 and CDR2 from the germline V gene are SGHRS and YFSETQ. This CDR3 region has 17 residues. The CDR3 nucleotides are TGCGCCAGCAGCTTCTCCGGGGCTGAGGCTGGGGCCAACGTCCGGACTTTC. It is translated as CASSFSGAEAGANVRTF.

This clonotype has at least ten counts. The DNA of the CDR3 is TGCGCCAGCAGCCAAGATTGGCGGGAGTTACCAACTGATGGCTACACCTTC. This encodes CASSQDWRELPTDGYTF. J is TRBJ1-2 and V is TRBV4-3, with D unclear. This CDR3 region has 17 residues. V was cut by 0 bases and J by 6 bases, with 20 bases left in between. Germline CDR1 LGHNA, CDR2 YSLEER.

In this sample, this clonotype turned up a few times. The gene calls are TRBV6-5 and TRBJ1-1, with D unclear. V was shortened by 6 bases and J by 8 bases, with 10 bases between the two germline ends. The CDR3 is made up of 11 amino acids. CDR1 is MNHEY and CDR2 is SVGAGI in the germline V gene. The CDR3 coding sequence is TGTGCCAGCAGCTCCCCGGTCGAAGCTTTCTTT. Protein product: CASSSPVEAFF.

This clonotype was detected only a few times. V and J are TRBV4-3 and TRBJ1-1; D remains ambiguous. From germline, CDR1 is LGHNA and CDR2 YSLEER. V was trimmed by 5 bases and J by 1 base, leaving 14 bases between them. This CDR3 comprises 15 residues. CDR3 nucleotides: TGCGCCAGCAGCAGAAGCCCGGCCGGGAACACTGAAGCTTTCTTT. Protein sequence: CASSRSPAGNTEAFF.

The chain links TRBV5-8 to TRBJ1-2; the match to TRBD1 covers 9 bases. V was clipped by 5 bases and J by 7 bases; unmatched bases: 9. The CDR3 is 14 amino acids. Germline lookup yields CDR1 SGHTS and CDR2 YDEGEE. In nucleotides, the CDR3 is TGTGCCAGCAGACTGACAGGGGGGGATGGTGGCTACACCTTC. Translation: CASRLTGGDGGYTF.

This clonotype was found many times. The chain joins TRBV4-1 to TRBJ2-1; TRBD2 aligns across 11 bases. Germline V lookup: CDR1 MGHRA, CDR2 YSYEKL. The CDR3 covers 17 residues. The V gene end was trimmed by 0 bases and the J gene end by 8 bases; junction bases not matched to a gene: 9. CDR3 sequence (DNA): TGCGCCAGCAGCCAAGATGCTAGCGGGGGGTTGATTGATGAGCAGTTCTTC. Its translation is CASSQDASGGLIDEQFF.

The chain carries TRBV29-1 and TRBJ2-1; D not resolved. Germline V gene lookup returns CDR1 SQVTM and CDR2 ANQGSEA. This CDR3 is built from 12 residues. Trimming removed 1 base at V and 8 bases at J, with 9 bases between. CDR3 nucleotide sequence: TGCAGCGTTGAAGCGGCACGCGATGAGCAGTTCTTC. Residues: CSVEAARDEQFF.

This clonotype occurred a few times. V and J are TRBV6-1 and TRBJ2-5; 8 bases align to TRBD2. The CDR3 loop spans 14 amino acids. J was trimmed by 3 bases and V by 3 bases; bases with no gene match: 3. CDR1 and CDR2 from the germline V gene are MNHNS and SASEGT. The CDR3 loop reads CASSDGGAEETQYF. DNA for the CDR3: TGTGCCAGCAGTGACGGGGGGGCCGAAGAGACCCAGTACTTC.

Only a few counts were recorded for this clonotype. V is TRBV7-9 and J is TRBJ2-3; tentatively, D is TRBD2 (6 bases). Germline-derived CDR1 and CDR2 are SEHNR and FQNEAQ (reference sequence). V was pared by 10 bases and J by 4 bases, with 15 bases between. The CDR3 is 13 residues long. The CDR3 spells CAIRREVADTQYF. The CDR3 DNA sequence: TGTGCCATCAGGAGGGAGGTTGCAGATACGCAGTATTTT. The variable domain in full, completed from reference TRBV7-9 and TRBJ2-3, reads DTGVSQNPRHKITKRGQNVTFRCDPISEHNRLYWYRQTLGQGPEFLTYFQNEAQLEKSRLLSDRFSAERPKGSFSTLEIQRTEQGDSAMYLCAIRREVADTQYFGPGTRLTVL.

CDR3 bases: TGTGCCAGCAGCTCCCTAGCGGGGGAAAACATTCAGTACTTC. The encoded protein is CASSSLAGENIQYF. J is TRBJ2-4 and V is TRBV7-9; 10 nucleotides match TRBD2. This CDR3 is 14 amino acids long. The germline V gene encodes CDR1 SEHNR and CDR2 FQNEAQ (reference sequence). V lost 4 bases and J lost 5; bases outside the gene matches: 2.

This clonotype was seen only a few times. The CDR3 DNA reads as TGTGCCAGCAGTGAGGGTTGGAGAACAGGGGTCTACAATGAGCAGTTCTTC. Translated, it gives CASSEGWRTGVYNEQFF. V gene TRBV6-1 combines with J gene TRBJ2-1, with TRBD1 identical over 7 bases. Germline assignment: CDR1 MNHNS and CDR2 SASEGT. Trimming cost V 3 bases and J 3 bases; bases outside gene matches: 11. This CDR3 contains 17 residues.

This rearrangement joins TRBV6-6 to TRBJ2-3, with D unresolved. V gave up 4 bases and J gave up 1 base, with 9 bases separating them. CDR1 is MNHNY and CDR2 is SVGAGI in the germline V gene (reference sequence). The CDR3 consists of 14 residues. Here the CDR3 DNA reads TGTGCCAGCAGTTCAGGTATAGGCACAGATACGCAGTATTTT. Translation gives CASSSGIGTDTQYF.

This chain uses TRBV9 with TRBJ1-2, with no clear D. The CDR3 spans 14 residues. The germline V and J ends were trimmed by 0 bases and 1 base, with 7 bases remaining between them. Germline CDR1 is SGDLS and CDR2 is YYNGEE. The CDR3 sequence: CASSVGSGNYGYTF. CDR3 nucleotides: TGTGCCAGCAGCGTAGGTAGCGGTAACTATGGCTACACCTTC.

This clonotype appeared a few times. This sequence joins TRBV7-2 and TRBJ2-4; D is uncertain. This CDR3 has 17 residues. Germline CDR1 and CDR2: SGHTA and FQGNSA. Trimming pared 1 base from V and 0 bases from J, leaving 13 bases between. CDR3 coding DNA: TGTGCCAGCAGCTTAGTGATCTCCACCCTAGCCAAAAACATTCAGTACTTC. Translated, it gives CASSLVISTLAKNIQYF.

This clonotype was seen just once. The V gene is TRBV28, the J gene TRBJ1-2; maybe TRBD1 (5 bases). CDR1 and CDR2 (germline): MDHEN, SYDVKM. This CDR3 has 14 residues. Trimming took off 6 bases at V and 4 bases at J, with 15 bases between the two ends. CDR3 sequence: CASSTSGDSYGYTF. The CDR3, as DNA: TGTGCCAGCAGCACGTCGGGGGATAGCTATGGCTACACCTTC.

This clonotype was counted a few times. V usage is TRBV12-3 or TRBV12-4 and J usage is TRBJ1-5; D is undetermined. This CDR3 is 14 amino acids long. Trimming removed 5 bases from V and 6 bases from J, with 14 bases in between. CDR3 bases: TGTGCCAGCAGTCACGGGGTGGGCGGTCAGCCCCAGCATTTT. This codes for CASSHGVGGQPQHF.

This clonotype has a handful of counts. The chain has TRBV7-3 and TRBJ2-7, with TRBD2 as a possible D gene (5 bases). The germline V gene encodes CDR1 SGHTA and CDR2 FQGTGA. V lost 5 bases to trimming and J lost 5 bases, with 16 bases between them. The CDR3 consists of 14 residues. CDR3 DNA: TGTGCCAGCAGCCCGGGCGGAGGCCCGGACGAGCAGTACTTC. This encodes CASSPGGGPDEQYF.